This T cell receptor (beta chain) derives from a study of human T cells and chemical hapten exposure. About the study: Largely, small differences in pooled library volume made per-sample TCR yields vary. Whole-study results and caveats: Patch test scores rose with PT1 expanded TCR counts, a positive correlation.

The time point is: patch test 1, 2 weeks after DPC sensitization. The treatment here: therapeutic diphenylcyclopropenone sensitization with weekly scalp DPC. At patch-test visits, sampling came before the patch test. The authors' total RNA extraction used unfractionated whole blood. This clonotype was seen at least ten times. Its target is not known. V lost 6 bases to trimming and J lost 4 bases, with 7 bases between them. The CDR3 covers 12 residues. Looked up from germline, CDR1 is LGHDT and CDR2 is YNNKEL (reference sequence). In TCRdb, the RACE reads were re-called with MiXCR into one record per CDR3 protein. The sample includes around 380,000 distinct CDR3 sequences, 4% to 5.5% of them seen just once.

This clonotype was obtained from a woman between 45 and 65 years old with alopecia areata. Some clones in this sample may be carry-over from other donors' samples. The chain combines TRBV3-1 with TRBJ1-5; D is ambiguous. Sample: whole blood, taken in connection with sensitization to the hapten diphenylcyclopropenone (DPC). In DNA form, the CDR3 reads TGTGCCAGCAGTGACCGTAATCAGCCCCAGCATTTT. This sequence encodes CASSDRNQPQHF.